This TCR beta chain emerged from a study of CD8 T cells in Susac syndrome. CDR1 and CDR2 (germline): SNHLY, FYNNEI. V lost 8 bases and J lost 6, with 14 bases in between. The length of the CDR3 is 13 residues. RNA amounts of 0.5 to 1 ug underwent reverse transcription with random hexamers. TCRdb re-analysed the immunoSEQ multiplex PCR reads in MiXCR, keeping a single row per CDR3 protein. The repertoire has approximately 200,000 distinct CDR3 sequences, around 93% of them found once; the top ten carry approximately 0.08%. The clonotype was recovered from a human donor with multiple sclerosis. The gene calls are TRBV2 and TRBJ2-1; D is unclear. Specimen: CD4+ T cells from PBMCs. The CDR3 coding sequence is TGTGCCAGCGTTCTAGAAAGGCCCAATGAGCAGTTCTTC. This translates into CASVLERPNEQFF.